Listed below are T cell receptor beta chains from one sample, sequenced in a study of metastatic and nonmetastatic thyroid tumors. Using MiXCR, TCRdb reanalyzed the PCR reads. The table shows 5,300 or so clones, with approximately 30% occurring only once. Sequencing was performed on adjacent normal tissue. The receptors come from a female donor with papillary thyroid cancer or a benign thyroid nodule (not recorded which). Some clones in this sample may be carry-over from other donors' samples. CDR3s include the opening cysteine and the closing phenylalanine or tryptophan. Each record gives: J gene, V gene, CDR3 protein.

TRBJ2-7,TRBV6-1,CANGQAYEQYF
TRBJ1-1,TRBV20-1,CSASLGTTEAFF
TRBJ2-6,TRBV19,CASRWTGGSSGANVLTF
TRBJ2-1,TRBV24-1,CATSAGTDYNEQFF
TRBJ2-1,TRBV5-1,CASSSRGDISHNEQFF
TRBJ1-2,TRBV20-1,CSARVSSNGQVYGYTF
TRBJ2-3,TRBV6-5,CASSYARLGTDTQYF
TRBJ2-1,TRBV4-2,CASSPRTSGGTYNEQFF
TRBJ1-1,TRBV6-1,CASRGTGGSEAFF
TRBJ2-4,TRBV5-4,CASSLAGGPHNIQYF
TRBJ2-1,TRBV30,CAWSGGSYNEQFF
TRBJ2-7,TRBV2,CASMSPDGYEQYF
TRBJ2-4,TRBV7-9,CASSSVYIAKNIQYF
TRBJ2-7,TRBV11-2,CASSLTGMLDEQYF
TRBJ1-3,TRBV27,CASSLSLTAGNTIYF
TRBJ1-1,TRBV28,CASRSGTGAYTEAFF
TRBJ1-1,TRBV20-1,CSARGGGITEASF
TRBJ1-3,TRBV28,CASSPAGGFAGNTIYF
TRBJ1-3,TRBV6-1,CASRRDNSGNTIYF
TRBJ2-7,TRBV7-8,CASSLAGQTYEQYF
TRBJ1-2,TRBV5-1,CASSSGQGLGGYTF
TRBJ1-5,TRBV6-1,CASSGQGYNQPQHF
TRBJ2-7,TRBV11-1,CASSSSGTGLHEQYF
TRBJ2-3,TRBV6-2/TRBV6-3,CASSYFEGAGTDTQYF
TRBJ2-3,TRBV11-3,CASSFGGFMDTQYF
TRBJ1-1,TRBV7-9,CASSSSTEAFF
TRBJ1-2,TRBV2,CASSEAPRYYGYTF
TRBJ2-7,TRBV28,CASRLGGPCPIEQYF
TRBJ1-1,TRBV6-1,CASSFWTGVFNTEAFF
TRBJ1-1,TRBV16,CASSQSWVNTEAFF
TRBJ2-1,TRBV11-1,CASSLGTNYNEQFF
TRBJ2-2,TRBV30,CAWSVRTGELFF
TRBJ2-7,TRBV20-1,CSARGGDSSYEQYF
TRBJ2-2,TRBV5-6,CASSFAGTENTGELFF
TRBJ1-2,TRBV28,CASSLSGLCLGYGYTF
TRBJ2-6,TRBV7-3,CASCPGQPGANVLTF